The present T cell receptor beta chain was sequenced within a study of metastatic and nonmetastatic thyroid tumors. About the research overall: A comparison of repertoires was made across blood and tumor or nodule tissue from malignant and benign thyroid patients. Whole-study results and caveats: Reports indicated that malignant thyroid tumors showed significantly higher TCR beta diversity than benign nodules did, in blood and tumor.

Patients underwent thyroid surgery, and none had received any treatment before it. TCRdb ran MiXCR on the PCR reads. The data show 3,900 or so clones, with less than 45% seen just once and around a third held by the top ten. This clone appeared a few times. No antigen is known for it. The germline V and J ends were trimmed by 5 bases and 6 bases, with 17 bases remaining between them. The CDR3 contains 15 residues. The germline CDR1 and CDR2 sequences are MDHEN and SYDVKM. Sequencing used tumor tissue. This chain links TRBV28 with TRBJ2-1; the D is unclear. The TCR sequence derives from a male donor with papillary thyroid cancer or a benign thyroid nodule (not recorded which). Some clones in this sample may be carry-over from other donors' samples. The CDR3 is CASSAYDEGRNEQFF. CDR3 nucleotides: TGTGCCAGCAGTGCTTATGATGAAGGACGCAATGAGCAGTTCTTC.